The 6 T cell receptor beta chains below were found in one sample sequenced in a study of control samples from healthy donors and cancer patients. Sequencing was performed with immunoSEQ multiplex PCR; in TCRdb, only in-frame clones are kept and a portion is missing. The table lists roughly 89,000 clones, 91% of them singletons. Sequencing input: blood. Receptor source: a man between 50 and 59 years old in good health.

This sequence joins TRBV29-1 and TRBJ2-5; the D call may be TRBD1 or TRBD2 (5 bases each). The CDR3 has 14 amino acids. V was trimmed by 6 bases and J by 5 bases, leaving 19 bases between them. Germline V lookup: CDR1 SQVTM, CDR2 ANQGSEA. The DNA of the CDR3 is TGCAGCGTCCTCGGGACCAATGAGGGGGAGACCCAGTACTTC. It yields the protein CSVLGTNEGETQYF.

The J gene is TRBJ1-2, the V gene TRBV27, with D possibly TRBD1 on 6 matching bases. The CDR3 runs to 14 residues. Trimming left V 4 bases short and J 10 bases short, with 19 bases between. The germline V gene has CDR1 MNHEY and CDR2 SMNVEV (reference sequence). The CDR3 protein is CASSSDSGQSHYTF. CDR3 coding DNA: TGTGCCAGCAGTTCAGATTCCGGACAGAGCCACTACACCTTC.

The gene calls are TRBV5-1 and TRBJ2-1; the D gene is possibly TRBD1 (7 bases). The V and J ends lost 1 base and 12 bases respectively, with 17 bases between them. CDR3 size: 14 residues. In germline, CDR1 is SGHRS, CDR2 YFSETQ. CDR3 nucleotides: TGCGCCAGCAGCTTGACGAACCAGGGGGAGGTGCAGTTCTTC. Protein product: CASSLTNQGEVQFF.

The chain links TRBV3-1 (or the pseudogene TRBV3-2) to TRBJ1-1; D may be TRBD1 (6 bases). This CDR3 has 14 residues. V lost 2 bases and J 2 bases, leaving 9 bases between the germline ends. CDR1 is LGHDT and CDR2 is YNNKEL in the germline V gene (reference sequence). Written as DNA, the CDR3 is TGTGCCAGCAGCCAACCGACAGGTAACACTGAAGCTTTCTTT. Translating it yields CASSQPTGNTEAFF.

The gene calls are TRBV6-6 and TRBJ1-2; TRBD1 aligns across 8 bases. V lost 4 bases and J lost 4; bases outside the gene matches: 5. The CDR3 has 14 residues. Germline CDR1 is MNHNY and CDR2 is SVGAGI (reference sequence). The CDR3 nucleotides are TGTGCCAGCAGTTCCGGGACAGGCCTCTATGGCTACACCTTC. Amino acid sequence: CASSSGTGLYGYTF.

This chain's CDR3 is CASSFTGDLGEKLFF. As DNA, the CDR3 is TGCGCCAGCAGTTTCACAGGGGATCTGGGTGAAAAACTGTTTTTT. The chain recombines TRBV5-1 with TRBJ1-4; TRBD1 matches at 7 bases. The germline CDR1 and CDR2 sequences are SGHRS and YFSETQ. This CDR3 is built from 15 residues. J gave up 7 bases and V 5 bases, and 11 bases lay outside the gene matches.